One and the same sample provided the 18 T cell receptor beta chains below, sequenced in a study of shared clonotypes between healthy human individuals. The protocol was immunoSEQ multiplex PCR, while the TCRdb copy is restricted to in-frame clones and leaves out a portion. The sample lists some 630,000 clones, more than 70% occurring once. Specimen: memory CD4+ T cells sorted from blood. Subset here: CD45RA-negative fraction. Receptors originate from a woman aged 30 to 39 in good health.

The chain employs TRBV7-8 and TRBJ2-7; 11 positions agree with TRBD1. The CDR3 totals 15 residues. V gave up 3 bases and J gave up 3 bases; unmatched junction bases: 4. Germline V gene sequence: CDR1 SGHVS, CDR2 FQNEAQ. The CDR3 bases are TGTGCCAGCAGCTTCTCCGGGACAGGGGGCTACGAGCAGTACTTC. Protein: CASSFSGTGGYEQYF.

The chain recombines TRBV11-2 with TRBJ2-6, with D uncertain. This CDR3 spans 16 amino acids. The germline V gene encodes CDR1 SGHAT and CDR2 FQNNGV. Trimming cost V 6 bases and J 4 bases, with 16 bases left between them. This chain's CDR3 is CASRLVGRGGANVLTF. The CDR3 DNA reads as TGTGCCAGCAGACTCGTCGGAAGAGGAGGGGCCAACGTCCTGACTTTC. Based on the CDR3 plus reference TRBV11-2 and TRBJ2-6, the full variable domain is EAGVAQSPRYKIIEKRQSVAFWCNPISGHATLYWYQQILGQGPKLLIQFQNNGVVDDSQLPKDRFSAERLKGVDSTLKIQPAKLEDSAVYLCASRLVGRGGANVLTFGAGSRLTVL.

On this clone itself: With a much larger clone just one base away, this may be a read error. The chain combines TRBV21-1 with TRBJ2-5. TRBV21-1 is a pseudogene locus. There are 10 residues in the CDR3. CDR3 sequence: CASSKETQYF. The CDR3 nucleotides are TGTGCCAGCAGCAAAGAGACCCAGTACTTC.

This clone was observed a handful of times. Different DNA sequences within this sample yield the same CDR3. This chain links TRBV5-1 with TRBJ2-1; D is perhaps TRBD2 (6 bases). This CDR3 region has 15 residues. V lost 1 base, J lost 4 bases, and 12 bases lay in between. Germline V gene lookup returns CDR1 SGHRS and CDR2 YFSETQ. CDR3 bases: TGCGCCAGCAGCTTGTCCTCGGGAGCTTACAATGAGCAGTTCTTC. Residues: CASSLSSGAYNEQFF.

This chain links TRBV2 with TRBJ2-3; weak D call: TRBD1 (6 bases). The germline V gene has CDR1 SNHLY and CDR2 FYNNEI. Trimming removed 8 bases at V and 3 bases at J, with 15 bases between. The CDR3 consists of 14 residues. DNA for the CDR3: TGTGCCAGCGTGGGCAGGGGAATAACAGATACGCAGTATTTT. Its protein is CASVGRGITDTQYF.

CDR3 DNA sequence: TGTGCCAGCAGCTTAGCCGGCGCTGAGACCCAGTACTTC. Its protein product is CASSLAGAETQYF. The chain uses TRBV7-7 and TRBJ2-5, with D unresolved. V lost 0 bases, J lost 5 bases, and 7 bases lay in between. The CDR3 extends over 13 amino acids. Germline V gives CDR1 SSHAT, CDR2 FNYEAQ (reference sequence). The whole variable domain, remainder taken from reference TRBV7-7 and TRBJ2-5, is GAGVSQSPRYKVTKRGQDVTLRCDPISSHATLYWYQQALGQGPEFLTYFNYEAQPDKSGLPSDRFSAERPEGSISTLTIQRTEQRDSAMYRCASSLAGAETQYFGPGTRLLVL.

V usage is TRBV19 and J usage is TRBJ1-5; D is possibly TRBD1 (5 bases). The CDR3 runs 14 residues. V lost 1 base and J lost 3, with 7 bases in between. Germline-derived CDR1 and CDR2 are LNHDA and SQIVND (reference sequence). This CDR3 reads CASSIGQLNQPQHF. CDR3 in DNA: TGTGCCAGTAGTATAGGACAGCTCAATCAGCCCCAGCATTTT.

The rearrangement uses TRBV18 and TRBJ2-7; D is uncertain. The CDR3 length is 13 residues. V was pared by 3 bases and J by 3 bases, with 9 bases between. Per germline, CDR1 KGHSH and CDR2 LQKENI. DNA for the CDR3: TGTGCCAGCTCACCCGAACTTAACTACGAGCAGTACTTC. This encodes CASSPELNYEQYF.

A note on this clone: Distinct nucleotide sequences in the sample also encode this CDR3. V usage is TRBV18 and J usage is TRBJ2-7; D is unclear. Germline V lookup: CDR1 KGHSH, CDR2 LQKENI. Trimming stripped 0 bases from V and 0 bases from J, with 6 bases between. This CDR3 has 14 amino acids. The DNA of the CDR3 is TGTGCCAGCTCACCACCGGGCGGCTCCTACGAGCAGTACTTC. This encodes CASSPPGGSYEQYF.

The chain is built from TRBV19 and TRBJ2-3, with D tentatively TRBD2 (5 bases). V lost 5 bases and J 3 bases, leaving 15 bases between the germline ends. This CDR3 spans 15 amino acids. Germline V gene data show CDR1 as LNHDA and CDR2 as SQIVND (reference sequence). This CDR3 reads CASSYSRDPTDTQYF. The CDR3 region has the DNA TGTGCCAGTAGTTATTCTCGGGATCCGACAGATACGCAGTATTTT. The variable domain in full, with the rest retrieved from reference TRBV19 and TRBJ2-3, is DGGITQSPKYLFRKEGQNVTLSCEQNLNHDAMYWYRQDPGQGLRLIYYSQIVNDFQKGDIAEGYSVSREKKESFPLTVTSAQKNPTAFYLCASSYSRDPTDTQYFGPGTRLTVL.

In its sample, this clone was seen a few times. This sequence joins TRBV6-1 and TRBJ2-7; D may be TRBD1 (5 bases). Germline lookup yields CDR1 MNHNS and CDR2 SASEGT. This CDR3 is 12 amino acids long. Trimming cost V 6 bases and J 2 bases, with 8 bases left between them. The CDR3 sequence is CASRGETYEQYF. CDR3 in DNA: TGTGCCAGCAGAGGGGAAACCTACGAGCAGTACTTC.

This clone was picked up many times. The chain has TRBV28 and TRBJ2-7, with 9 bases lining up with TRBD2. CDR3 length: 24 amino acids. Trimming at V came to 2 bases and at J to 0 bases, leaving 29 bases not matched to a gene. Germline V gene data show CDR1 as MDHEN and CDR2 as SYDVKM. The CDR3 DNA follows: TGTGCCAGCAGTTTAAATCTTCTCCGAAAAGCGGGGCTAGCGGGATCCAAATCCTCCTACGAGCAGTACTTC. It yields the protein CASSLNLLRKAGLAGSKSSYEQYF.

The chain uses TRBV12-5 and TRBJ2-1; D may be TRBD2 (7 bases). Germline CDR1 and CDR2: LGHNT and FRNRAP. Trimming cost V 2 bases and J 8 bases, with 22 bases left between them. CDR3 length equals 17 residues. The CDR3 coding sequence is TGTGCTAGTGGTTTGATATTGGGGGGGCCACAGTTCCATGAGCAGTTCTTC. This sequence encodes CASGLILGGPQFHEQFF.

The V gene is TRBV28, the J gene TRBJ1-1; D is unresolved. The V gene's germline CDR1 is MDHEN and CDR2 SYDVKM. This CDR3 comprises 12 residues. Between the trimmed V and J ends, which lost 5 bases and 1 base, there was a span of 5 bases. For the CDR3, the DNA is TGTGCCAGCAGTCCGTGGAACACTGAAGCTTTCTTT. It encodes CASSPWNTEAFF.

In this sample, this clone turned up many times. V is TRBV7-2 and J is TRBJ2-7; TRBD2 is a possible D gene (5 bases). V lost 5 bases to trimming and J lost 2 bases, with 16 bases between them. This CDR3 region has 15 residues. Looked up from germline, CDR1 is SGHTA and CDR2 is FQGNSA. The CDR3 nucleotides are TGTGCCAGCAGCACTAGTGCCACTCTTACCTACGAGCAGTACTTC. This translates into CASSTSATLTYEQYF. Drawing the rest from reference TRBV7-2 and TRBJ2-7, the complete variable domain is GAGVSQSPSNKVTEKGKDVELRCDPISGHTALYWYRQSLGQGLEFLIYFQGNSAPDKSGLPSDRFSAERTGGSVSTLTIQRTQQEDSAVYLCASSTSATLTYEQYFGPGTRLTVT.

As DNA, the CDR3 is TGTGCCAGCAGTCTTACTAGCGGCCTCTACAATGAGCAGTTCTTC. Its translation: CASSLTSGLYNEQFF. This chain links TRBV6-1 with TRBJ2-1; TRBD2 matches 8 bases. Trimming at V came to 5 bases and at J to 3 bases, leaving 6 bases not matched to a gene. The CDR3 extends over 15 amino acids. CDR1 MNHNS and CDR2 SASEGT come from the germline V gene.

This sequence joins TRBV19 and TRBJ2-7, with TRBD1 identical over 7 bases. V lost 5 bases to trimming and J lost 4 bases; unmatched junction nucleotides: 2. The CDR3 length is 12 residues. In germline, CDR1 is LNHDA, CDR2 SQIVND (reference sequence). For the CDR3, the DNA is TGTGCCAGTAGTGACAGGGATTACGAGCAGTACTTC. Protein: CASSDRDYEQYF.

The chain couples TRBV21-1 to TRBJ1-5. TRBV21-1 is a listed pseudogene. The length of the CDR3 is 15 residues. The CDR3 nucleotides are TGTGCCAGCAGCCATACCGGGACCGACAATCAGCCCCAGCATTTT. Translating it yields CASSHTGTDNQPQHF.